Listed below are T cell receptor beta chains from one sample, sequenced in a study of control samples from healthy donors and cancer patients. Libraries were prepared by immunoSEQ multiplex PCR; TCRdb keeps only in-frame clonotypes and omits some of them. The table has roughly 400,000 clones, approximately 92% seen once; the top ten hold 6% to 7%. The specimen sequenced was PBMCs. Every receptor here comes from a man aged 35-49 years with head and neck cancer. CDR3s include the opening cysteine and the closing phenylalanine or tryptophan. Each record gives: D gene, J gene, clone size, V gene, CDR3 protein, CDR3 DNA. A D gene is named only where the DNA matches it firmly. Some rows have no size entry. The others give once, few or many, or a class for an expanded clone.

>.|TRBJ2-2|.|TRBV7-7
CASSLAGGGAGELFF
TGTGCTAGCAGCTTAGCTGGTGGAGGCGCCGGGGAGCTGTTTTTT
>TRBD2|TRBJ2-1|.|TRBV4-2
CASSQESGGRDEQFF
TGTGCCAGCAGCCAAGAGTCGGGGGGGCGCGATGAGCAGTTCTTC
>TRBD2|TRBJ2-3|.|TRBV9
CASSESGRGADTQYF
TGTGCCAGCAGCGAAAGCGGGAGGGGAGCAGATACGCAGTATTTT
>.|TRBJ2-2|.|TRBV10-3
CATPRGGLSTGELFF
TGTGCCACCCCCCGTGGGGGGCTAAGCACCGGGGAGCTGTTTTTT
>.|TRBJ2-3|.|TRBV20-1
CSALVADTQYF
TGCAGTGCCCTAGTCGCAGATACGCAGTATTTT
>.|TRBJ2-7|.|TRBV4-2
CASSQEHQLAYEQYF
TGTGCCAGCAGCCAGGAACACCAACTAGCCTACGAGCAGTACTTC
>TRBD2|TRBJ2-3|.|TRBV3-1/TRBV3-2
CASSLLVGAGGTDTQYF
TGTGCCAGCAGCCTGCTCGTAGGGGCGGGAGGAACAGATACGCAGTATTTT
>.|TRBJ2-6|.|TRBV3-1/TRBV3-2
CASSHSGRISGANVLTF
TGTGCCAGCAGCCACTCGGGACGGATCTCTGGGGCCAACGTCCTGACTTTC
>TRBD1|TRBJ2-1|once|TRBV28
CASSSPPGQGGFF
TGTGCCAGCAGTTCACCTCCGGGACAGGGTGGGTTCTTC
>TRBD1|TRBJ1-1|.|TRBV4-2
CASSQDPNRGQGTEAFF
TGTGCCAGCAGCCAAGATCCGAACAGGGGGCAGGGCACTGAAGCTTTCTTT
>TRBD1|TRBJ1-2|.|TRBV10-3
CAIRGTELNYGYTF
TGTGCCATCAGGGGGACAGAACTAAACTATGGCTACACCTTC
>.|TRBJ1-6|.|TRBV18
CASSQDPSSYNSPLHF
TGTGCCAGCTCACAAGACCCCAGCTCCTATAATTCACCCCTCCACTTT
>.|TRBJ1-1|.|TRBV19
CASSRGGGVTEAFF
TGTGCCAGTAGTAGGGGGGGCGGTGTCACTGAAGCTTTCTTT
>.|TRBJ1-1|.|TRBV2
CASSVSNTEAFF
TGTGCCAGCAGTGTCTCGAACACTGAAGCTTTCTTT
>.|TRBJ2-5|.|TRBV7-9
CASSPGDGQETQYF
TGTGCCAGCAGCCCGGGGGACGGGCAAGAGACCCAGTACTTC
>.|TRBJ1-5|.|TRBV28
CASSLLGGGNQPQHF
TGTGCCAGCAGTTTACTAGGGGGAGGCAATCAGCCCCAGCATTTT
>TRBD1|TRBJ2-6|.|TRBV7-7
CASSPILTGQYGANVLTF
TGTGCTAGCAGCCCCATCTTGACAGGGCAATACGGGGCCAACGTCCTGACTTTC
>.|TRBJ1-5|few|TRBV5-1
CASSLEGDSNQPQHF
TGCGCCAGCAGCTTAGAAGGGGATAGCAATCAGCCCCAGCATTTT
>TRBD1|TRBJ1-3|.|TRBV19
CASSLGQAGNTIYF
TGTGCCAGTAGCCTTGGACAGGCTGGAAACACCATATATTTT
>.|TRBJ1-1|.|TRBV3-1/TRBV3-2
CASSQREGNTEAFF
TGTGCCAGCAGCCAAAGGGAAGGGAACACTGAAGCTTTCTTT
>.|TRBJ1-5|.|TRBV28
CASSLPSSAGPFTENQPQHF
TGTGCCAGCAGTTTACCCAGCTCTGCGGGCCCTTTCACGGAAAATCAGCCCCAGCATTTT
>.|TRBJ1-5|few|TRBV19
CASSEQGGQPQHF
TGTGCCAGTAGTGAGCAGGGAGGCCAGCCCCAGCATTTT
>.|TRBJ1-5|.|TRBV5-6
CASSLAVDPSEPQHF
TGTGCCAGCAGCTTGGCAGTGGATCCCAGTGAGCCCCAGCATTTT
>TRBD2|TRBJ2-7|.|TRBV30
CAWEGLAGVGEQYF
TGTGCCTGGGAAGGACTAGCGGGAGTGGGCGAGCAGTACTTC
>TRBD1|TRBJ1-4|.|TRBV5-1
CASSLQGATNEKLFF
TGCGCCAGCAGCCTACAGGGGGCGACTAATGAAAAACTGTTTTTT
>TRBD2|TRBJ2-7|.|TRBV18
CASSGKGGRLDEQYF
TGTGCCAGCTCAGGGAAGGGCGGGAGGCTCGACGAGCAGTACTTC
>TRBD2|TRBJ2-7|once|TRBV5-1
CASSLGLAGGLEQYF
TGCGCCAGCAGTTTGGGACTAGCGGGAGGGCTCGAGCAGTACTTC
>.|TRBJ2-1|.|TRBV11-2
CASSLVAGAPYNEQFF
TGTGCCAGCAGCTTAGTGGCAGGAGCCCCCTACAATGAGCAGTTCTTC
>.|TRBJ1-4|few|TRBV19
CASSIGMLSNEKLFF
TGTGCCAGTAGTATAGGCATGCTGTCTAATGAAAAACTGTTTTTT
>.|TRBJ2-3|.|TRBV6-2/TRBV6-3
CASSYPGLSRVRDTQYF
TGTGCCAGCAGTTACCCGGGACTTTCCAGGGTCCGAGATACGCAGTATTTT
>.|TRBJ1-5|.|TRBV4-3
CASSQDYGTSDSLFSNQPQHF
TGCGCCAGCAGCCAAGATTATGGAACGTCAGACAGTCTTTTTAGCAATCAGCCCCAGCATTTT
>TRBD1|TRBJ2-1|few|TRBV4-1
CASSQGTGPYNEQFF
TGCGCCAGCAGCCAGGGGACAGGGCCCTACAATGAGCAGTTCTTC
>.|TRBJ1-4|.|TRBV29-1
CSVVGISSTGEKLFF
TGCAGCGTAGTGGGGATTTCTTCGACAGGTGAAAAACTGTTTTTT
>.|TRBJ1-1|.|TRBV12-3/TRBV12-4
CASVGQSNTEAFF
TGTGCCAGTGTAGGACAGTCCAACACTGAAGCTTTCTTT
>.|TRBJ2-4|.|TRBV28
CASRESGLAKNIQYF
TGTGCCAGCAGAGAAAGCGGTCTAGCCAAAAACATTCAGTACTTC
>TRBD2|TRBJ2-1|.|TRBV9
CASSALAGTNYNEQFF
TGTGCCAGCAGCGCTCTGGCCGGGACTAACTACAATGAGCAGTTCTTC
>TRBD1|TRBJ1-4|.|TRBV6-5
CASSYSNRGLEKLFF
TGTGCCAGCAGTTACTCAAACAGGGGGCTTGAAAAACTGTTTTTT
>.|TRBJ1-1|.|TRBV7-9
CASSPTRLQSTEAFF
TGTGCCAGCAGTCCGACCCGATTACAGAGCACTGAAGCTTTCTTT
>.|TRBJ1-2|once|TRBV27
CASSSDGGRIYGYTF
TGTGCCAGCAGTTCCGATGGGGGGCGTATCTATGGCTACACCTTC
>TRBD2|TRBJ2-1|few|TRBV11-3
CASSSFSGSSANEQFF
TGTGCCAGCAGCTCCTTTAGCGGGAGTTCCGCCAATGAGCAGTTCTTC
>.|TRBJ1-6|.|TRBV21-1
CASSSGGSPLHF
TGTGCCAGCAGCAGTGGGGGTTCGCCCCTCCACTTT
>.|TRBJ2-4|.|TRBV5-8
CASSMRVQLAKNIQYF
TGTGCCAGCAGCATGAGGGTGCAACTAGCCAAAAACATTCAGTACTTC